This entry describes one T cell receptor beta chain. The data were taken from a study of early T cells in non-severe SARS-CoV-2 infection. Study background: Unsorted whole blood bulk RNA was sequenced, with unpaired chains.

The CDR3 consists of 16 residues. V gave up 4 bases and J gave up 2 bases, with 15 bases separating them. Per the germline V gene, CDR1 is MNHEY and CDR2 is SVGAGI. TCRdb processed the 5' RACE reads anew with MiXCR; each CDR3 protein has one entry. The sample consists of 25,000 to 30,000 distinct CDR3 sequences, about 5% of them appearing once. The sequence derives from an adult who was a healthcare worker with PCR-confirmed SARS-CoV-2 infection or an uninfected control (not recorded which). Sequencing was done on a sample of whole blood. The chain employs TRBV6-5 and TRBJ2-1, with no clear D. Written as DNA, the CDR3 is TGTGCCAGCAGTTCACAGAGCAGCAGCCCCTACAATGAGCAGTTCTTC. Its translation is CASSSQSSSPYNEQFF.